The following is a T cell receptor (beta chain) sequence with its context. V lost 3 bases and J 6 bases, leaving 8 bases between the germline ends. There are 12 residues in the CDR3. Germline V gene sequence: CDR1 SNHLY, CDR2 FYNNEI. This specimen belongs to a study of blood T cell repertoires in COVID-19. The method was immunoSEQ multiplex PCR; TCRdb's version includes in-frame clones alone and lacks a portion of them. The sample contains 300,000 to 400,000 clones, approximately 88% of which appear only once. The receptor was derived from a man aged 60 to 69 who had recovered from COVID-19. Sequencing was carried out using PBMCs or T cells enriched from blood (not recorded which). This rearrangement joins TRBV2 to TRBJ1-1; no reliable D call. CDR3 nucleotide sequence: TGTGCCAGCAGTGATGATCGGGCTGAAGCTTTCTTT. Translation gives CASSDDRAEAFF.